This TCR beta chain was profiled in a study of T cells after yellow fever vaccination. 5'RACE template switching added a universal primer site and UMIs to TCR cDNA. TCRdb passed the 5' RACE reads through MiXCR, listing each CDR3 protein once. The profile shows over 150,000 distinct CDR3 sequences, approximately 6% of them singletons. Germline loops: CDR1 SQVTM, CDR2 ANQGSEA. There are 15 residues in the CDR3. The junction had 8 bases not matched to a gene; V was cut back by 1 base and J by 6 bases. Here the sequenced sample was CD4+ T cells sorted from PBMCs, taken on the day of the first yellow fever vaccination. The receptor was isolated from a man aged 18-30 years who received the YFV17D yellow fever vaccine. The chain recombines TRBV29-1 with TRBJ2-5; the match to TRBD2 covers 10 bases. The CDR3 sequence: CSVEGTAGGRQTQYF. The CDR3 coding sequence is TGCAGCGTTGAAGGAACAGCGGGGGGGAGACAGACCCAGTACTTC.